Listed here are 29 T cell receptor beta chains from one sample, sequenced in a study of T cell responses to AZD1222 COVID-19 vaccine. The assay was immunoSEQ multiplex PCR, and TCRdb's table has in-frame clones only and misses some. Among about 160,000 clones listed, about 91% were seen once. This material consisted of peripheral blood, taken on day 0 of MenACWY control vaccination. These TCRs come from an adult in good health.

V is TRBV9 and J is TRBJ2-3, with TRBD1 identical over 8 bases. Trimming removed 4 bases from V and 1 base from J; junction bases left unmatched: 5. There are 15 residues in the CDR3. The V gene's germline CDR1 is SGDLS and CDR2 YYNGEE. The CDR3 reads CASSPRDRRTDTQYF. The CDR3 nucleotides are TGTGCCAGCAGCCCCCGGGACAGGCGCACAGATACGCAGTATTTT.

The gene calls are TRBV9 and TRBJ1-1, with D possibly matching TRBD1 (6 bases). Germline CDR1 is SGDLS and CDR2 is YYNGEE. Between the trimmed V and J ends, which lost 2 bases and 1 base, there was a span of 12 bases. This CDR3 comprises 15 residues. The CDR3 nucleotides read TGTGCCAGCAGCGTCCAGGGAGGGGGGAACACTGAAGCTTTCTTT. It translates to CASSVQGGGNTEAFF.

The chain combines TRBV27 with TRBJ2-7; perhaps TRBD1 as D (6 bases). V gave up 3 bases and J gave up 3 bases, with 9 bases separating them. Per germline, CDR1 MNHEY and CDR2 SMNVEV (reference sequence). This CDR3 spans 13 amino acids. CDR3 nucleotides: TGTGCCAGCAGTTTGGACAGAGACTACGAGCAGTACTTC. Protein sequence: CASSLDRDYEQYF.

V is TRBV14 and J is TRBJ1-2, with TRBD1 identical over 8 bases. Trimming at V came to 6 bases and at J to 8 bases, leaving 8 bases not matched to a gene. CDR1 and CDR2 (germline): SGHDN, FVKESK. The CDR3 sequence is 13 residues long. CDR3 nucleotide sequence: TGTGCCAGCAGTCGTCGGACAGGGTTAGGCTACACCTTC. Translation gives CASSRRTGLGYTF.

The chain is built from TRBV19 and TRBJ1-1, with no clear D. The V and J ends lost 4 bases and 1 base respectively, with 7 bases between them. The CDR3 has 13 amino acids. Germline CDR1 is LNHDA and CDR2 is SQIVND (reference sequence). The CDR3 DNA sequence: TGTGCCAGTAGTAGTCCAGGGAACACTGAAGCTTTCTTT. Protein sequence: CASSSPGNTEAFF.

This sequence joins TRBV29-1 and TRBJ1-2; D ambiguous. This CDR3 comprises 11 residues. The V gene's germline CDR1 is SQVTM and CDR2 ANQGSEA. V was clipped by 4 bases and J by 6 bases, with 9 bases between them. This chain's CDR3 is CSVGSDNGYTF. Written as DNA, the CDR3 is TGCAGCGTTGGTTCGGATAATGGCTACACCTTC. Supplemented by reference TRBV29-1 and TRBJ1-2, the full variable domain reads SAVISQKPSRDICQRGTSLTIQCQVDSQVTMMFWYRQQPGQSLTLIATANQGSEATYESGFVIDKFPISRPNLTFSTLTVSNMSPEDSSIYLCSVGSDNGYTFGSGTRLTVV.

The chain carries TRBV10-3 and TRBJ1-1; D remains unclear. Trimming pared 6 bases from V and 6 bases from J, leaving 14 bases between. CDR1 ENHRY and CDR2 SYGVKD come from the germline V gene. CDR3 length equals 13 residues. DNA for the CDR3: TGTGCCATCAGCCTAACGCCAACCTCTGAAGCTTTCTTT. Translating gives CAISLTPTSEAFF.

V and J are TRBV29-1 and TRBJ1-1; the match to TRBD1 covers 10 bases. J gave up 1 base and V 6 bases, and 5 bases lay outside the gene matches. The length of the CDR3 is 14 residues. Germline CDR1 reads SQVTM; CDR2 reads ANQGSEA. The CDR3 protein is CSVGQGIGNTEAFF. The CDR3 coding sequence is TGCAGCGTGGGACAGGGGATAGGGAACACTGAAGCTTTCTTT.

The chain recombines TRBV5-8 with TRBJ2-1, with 7 bases matching TRBD2. V shed 3 bases, J shed 0 bases, and the junction held 6 bases outside the gene matches. The CDR3 contains 16 residues. CDR1 is SGHTS and CDR2 is YDEGEE in the germline V gene. The CDR3 spells CASSWGTISSYNEQFF. The CDR3 DNA reads TGTGCCAGCAGCTGGGGGACTATTAGCTCCTACAATGAGCAGTTCTTC.

This sequence joins TRBV4-3 and TRBJ2-1; D is ambiguous. Trimming took off 1 base at V and 2 bases at J, with 9 bases between the two ends. Germline CDR1 LGHNA, CDR2 YSLEER. The CDR3 sequence is 15 residues long. The CDR3 protein is CASSQARGPYNEQFF. CDR3 coding DNA: TGCGCCAGCAGCCAAGCTAGAGGACCCTACAATGAGCAGTTCTTC.

V gene TRBV3-1 (or the pseudogene TRBV3-2) combines with J gene TRBJ2-7; D is ambiguous. The CDR3 is made up of 11 amino acids. Germline V CDR1 and CDR2: LGHDT, YNNKEL (reference sequence). Trimming stripped 1 base from V and 7 bases from J, with 5 bases between. Here the CDR3 reads CASSQGAEQYF. The CDR3 DNA follows: TGTGCCAGCAGCCAAGGGGCGGAGCAGTACTTC.

The rearrangement joins TRBV7-9 to TRBJ1-4; D call uncertain. The germline CDR1 and CDR2 sequences are SEHNR and FQNEAQ (reference sequence). The CDR3 loop spans 13 amino acids. Between the trimmed V and J ends, which lost 4 bases and 8 bases, there was a span of 11 bases. CDR3 nucleotides: TGTGCCAGCAGCTCGGAATCGGGCGAAAAACTGTTTTTT. Its protein product is CASSSESGEKLFF.

The V gene is TRBV7-9, the J gene TRBJ1-4, with D unresolved. The CDR3 runs to 16 residues. Germline V gene sequence: CDR1 SEHNR, CDR2 FQNEAQ (reference sequence). V was trimmed by 1 base and J by 4 bases, leaving 13 bases between them. CDR3 nucleotides: TGTGCCAGCAGCTTAGACCGGAGCAGCGGTAATGAAAAACTGTTTTTT. Translation: CASSLDRSSGNEKLFF.

The V and J genes are TRBV6-5 and TRBJ2-2; 11 bases agree with TRBD2. The CDR3 totals 15 residues. V lost 0 bases to trimming and J lost 8 bases; unmatched junction nucleotides: 2. In germline, CDR1 is MNHEY, CDR2 SVGAGI. The chain's CDR3 is CASSYSTSGKGELFF. In DNA form, the CDR3 reads TGTGCCAGCAGTTACTCGACTAGCGGGAAGGGGGAGCTGTTTTTT.

The V and J genes are TRBV7-8 and TRBJ2-2; either TRBD1 or TRBD2 may supply D (5 bases each). Trimming cost V 0 bases and J 0 bases, with 14 bases left between them. CDR3 length: 18 amino acids. Germline V lookup: CDR1 SGHVS, CDR2 FQNEAQ. CDR3 protein: CASSLAGRGYANTGELFF. CDR3 coding DNA: TGTGCCAGCAGCTTAGCGGGTCGGGGCTACGCGAACACCGGGGAGCTGTTTTTT.

The chain combines TRBV11-3 with TRBJ2-3, with TRBD2 matching 7 bases. V shed 6 bases and J 2 bases; nucleotides not matched to a gene: 8. Germline assignment: CDR1 SGHNT and CDR2 YENEEA. CDR3 length: 15 amino acids. The CDR3 here is CASSPIGGYTDTQYF. CDR3 coding DNA: TGTGCCAGCAGTCCCATCGGGGGGTACACAGATACGCAGTATTTT.

V gene TRBV9 combines with J gene TRBJ1-5, with D possibly being TRBD1 (5 bases). This CDR3 region has 13 residues. Germline CDR1 SGDLS, CDR2 YYNGEE. V gave up 7 bases and J gave up 4 bases, with 12 bases separating them. This chain's CDR3 is CASGSGTNQPQHF. In nucleotides, the CDR3 is TGTGCCAGCGGGTCGGGGACGAATCAGCCCCAGCATTTT. Filled out from reference TRBV9 and TRBJ1-5, the complete variable domain reads DSGVTQTPKHLITATGQRVTLRCSPRSGDLSVYWYQQSLDQGLQFLIQYYNGEERAKGNILERFSAQQFPDLHSELNLSSLELGDSALYFCASGSGTNQPQHFGDGTRLSIL.

The CDR3 region has the DNA TGTGCCAGCAGACCCCCGGGCCCTAACTATGGCTACACCTTC. As protein: CASRPPGPNYGYTF. This chain uses TRBV6-5 with TRBJ1-2, with D uncertain. The germline V gene has CDR1 MNHEY and CDR2 SVGAGI. V gave up 6 bases and J gave up 0 bases, with 11 bases separating them. There are 14 residues in the CDR3.

This chain joins TRBV30 and TRBJ1-6; no reliable D call. Germline assignment: CDR1 GTSNPN and CDR2 SVGIG (reference sequence). The CDR3 totals 11 residues. V was trimmed by 2 bases and J by 8 bases, leaving 4 bases between them. CDR3 coding DNA: TGTGCCTGGAGTTTACATTCACCCCTCCACTTT. Translated, it gives CAWSLHSPLHF.

The chain links TRBV5-4 to TRBJ2-7; possible D gene TRBD2, 6 bases. V lost 4 bases, J lost 2 bases, and 10 bases lay in between. CDR1 and CDR2 (germline): SGHNT, YYREEE (reference sequence). This CDR3 has 13 amino acids. The CDR3 reads CASSAGRAYEQYF. The CDR3 coding sequence is TGTGCCAGCAGCGCGGGGAGAGCCTACGAGCAGTACTTC.

This rearrangement joins TRBV29-1 to TRBJ2-2; no firm D call. This CDR3 spans 13 amino acids. Germline CDR1 reads SQVTM; CDR2 reads ANQGSEA. V lost 3 bases and J lost 5, with 10 bases in between. The CDR3 DNA is TGCAGCGTTGACGGCCTGGGGACCGGGGAGCTGTTTTTT. Encoded protein: CSVDGLGTGELFF.

The CDR3 DNA is TGTGCCAGCAGTCTGGGGGGGGATTCACCCCTCCACTTT. Translated: CASSLGGDSPLHF. The V gene is TRBV12-3 or TRBV12-4, the J gene TRBJ1-6, with a possible D match to TRBD1 (5 bases). Between the trimmed V and J ends, which lost 5 bases and 8 bases, there was a span of 10 bases. The CDR3 contains 13 residues.

The chain links TRBV4-2 to TRBJ2-2, with D possibly being TRBD1 or TRBD2 (5 bases each). V lost 4 bases to trimming and J lost 6 bases, with 15 bases between them. The CDR3 is 15 amino acids. In germline, CDR1 is LGHNA, CDR2 YNFKEQ. The CDR3 region is CASSRPGTTSGELFF. CDR3 in DNA: TGTGCCAGCAGCCGCCCCGGGACCACCTCCGGGGAGCTGTTTTTT.

The chain combines TRBV2 with TRBJ2-3, with D possibly being TRBD1 (6 bases). Looked up from germline, CDR1 is SNHLY and CDR2 is FYNNEI. The CDR3 has 16 amino acids. Trimming stripped 2 bases from V and 6 bases from J, with 18 bases between. CDR3 sequence reads: CASSEQGTGLGDTQYF. In nucleotides, the CDR3 is TGTGCCAGCAGTGAACAGGGGACGGGTTTGGGCGATACGCAGTATTTT.

The chain employs TRBV11-1 and TRBJ2-1; D not certain. Germline CDR1 SGHAT, CDR2 FQDESV (reference sequence). Trimming left V 1 base short and J 9 bases short, with 10 bases between. This CDR3 is 13 amino acids long. The CDR3 sequence is CASSLDFRIEQFF. Written as DNA, the CDR3 is TGTGCCAGCAGCTTAGACTTTAGGATTGAGCAGTTCTTC.

V gene TRBV5-1 combines with J gene TRBJ1-1; D possibly corresponds to TRBD1 (5 bases). Germline V lookup: CDR1 SGHRS, CDR2 YFSETQ. V lost 0 bases to trimming and J lost 1 base, with 13 bases between them. The CDR3 has 16 residues. CDR3 amino acids: CASSLVGGRRNTEAFF. CDR3 sequence (DNA): TGCGCCAGCAGCTTGGTGGGGGGACGGCGGAACACTGAAGCTTTCTTT.

The gene calls are TRBV6-2 or TRBV6-3 and TRBJ2-7; no firm D call. Trimming stripped 0 bases from V and 6 bases from J, with 3 bases between. CDR1 and CDR2 (germline): MNHEY, SVGEGT. This CDR3 is 11 amino acids long. The chain's CDR3 is CASSYSGEQYF. Written as DNA, the CDR3 is TGTGCCAGCAGTTACTCGGGCGAGCAGTACTTC.

The V and J genes are TRBV19 and TRBJ2-1, with TRBD2 matching over 10 bases. The CDR3 runs to 16 residues. Trimming at V came to 5 bases and at J to 4 bases, leaving 8 bases not matched to a gene. CDR1 is LNHDA, CDR2 SQIVND, per germline (reference sequence). The CDR3 region has the DNA TGTGCCAGTAGTGATGAAGCGGGAGGGAGTTACAATGAGCAGTTCTTC. Protein product: CASSDEAGGSYNEQFF.

The rearrangement uses TRBV2 and TRBJ1-6; 10 bases are shared with TRBD1. The CDR3 sequence is 15 residues long. The trim removed 3 bases at V and 12 bases at J, leaving 8 bases unmatched. Germline V CDR1 and CDR2: SNHLY, FYNNEI. The CDR3 DNA is TGTGCCAGCAGTGATGAGGGACAGGGGAAGGGACCCCTCCACTTT. This codes for CASSDEGQGKGPLHF.